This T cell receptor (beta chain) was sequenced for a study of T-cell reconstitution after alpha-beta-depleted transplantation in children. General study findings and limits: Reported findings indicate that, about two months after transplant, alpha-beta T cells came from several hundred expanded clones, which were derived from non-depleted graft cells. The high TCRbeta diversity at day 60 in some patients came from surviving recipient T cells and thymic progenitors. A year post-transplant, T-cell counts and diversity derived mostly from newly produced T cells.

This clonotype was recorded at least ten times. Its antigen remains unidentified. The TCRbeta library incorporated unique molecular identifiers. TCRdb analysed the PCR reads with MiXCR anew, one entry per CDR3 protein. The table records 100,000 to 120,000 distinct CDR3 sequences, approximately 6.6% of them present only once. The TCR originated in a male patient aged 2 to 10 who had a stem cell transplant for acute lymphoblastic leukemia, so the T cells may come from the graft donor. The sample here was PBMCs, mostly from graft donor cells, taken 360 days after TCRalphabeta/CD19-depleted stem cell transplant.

The DNA for the CDR3 is TGTGCCACCAGCAGAGCGCGGGAGGGGGATACGCAGTATTTT. Encoded protein: CATSRAREGDTQYF. J is TRBJ2-3 and V is TRBV15; the match to TRBD2 covers 9 bases. The germline V gene encodes CDR1 LNHNV and CDR2 YYDKDF (reference sequence). Trimming took 1 base from V and 6 from J; bases not matched to a gene: 2. The CDR3 has 14 amino acids.